This TCR beta chain emerged from a study of blood T cells in healthy people across ages. Notes on the study in general: Compared with aged donors, long-lived donors showed fewer expanded clones, suggesting selection. Lack of knowledge of donor CMV status possibly confounded expanded clonotype changes. Older individuals had lower TCR beta diversity per million T cells (the decline was roughly linear).

A word on this clonotype: Its target is unknown.

A second about 7 to 12 cycle PCR used barcoded and J-beta primers. Sequencing of every sample gave 3 million or more CDR3-containing paired-end reads. TCRdb fed the 5' RACE reads into MiXCR, producing one record per CDR3 protein. The data show approximately 1.5 million distinct CDR3 sequences, approximately 42% seen once. Trimming took 6 bases from V and 0 from J, leaving 17 bases between them. Germline CDR1 reads MDHEN; CDR2 reads SYDVKM. The CDR3 runs to 16 residues. This clonotype was sampled from a woman under 30 in good health. The chain employs TRBV28 and TRBJ1-2; D call uncertain. The sample comprised blood. The CDR3 region is CASRLDGNQANYGYTF. The CDR3 DNA follows: TGTGCCAGCAGACTCGACGGGAATCAAGCTAACTATGGCTACACCTTC.